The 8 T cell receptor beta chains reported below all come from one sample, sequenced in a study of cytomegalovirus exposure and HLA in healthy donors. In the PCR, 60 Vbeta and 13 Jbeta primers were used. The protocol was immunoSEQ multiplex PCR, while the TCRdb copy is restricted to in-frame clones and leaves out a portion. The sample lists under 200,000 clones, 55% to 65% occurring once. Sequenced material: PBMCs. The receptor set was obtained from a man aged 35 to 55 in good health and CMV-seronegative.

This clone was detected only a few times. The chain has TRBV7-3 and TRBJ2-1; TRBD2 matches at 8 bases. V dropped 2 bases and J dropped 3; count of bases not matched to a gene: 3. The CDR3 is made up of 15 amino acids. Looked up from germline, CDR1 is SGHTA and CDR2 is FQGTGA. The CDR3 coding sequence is TGTGCCAGCAGCTTAGCACTAGCGGACTACAATGAGCAGTTCTTC. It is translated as CASSLALADYNEQFF.

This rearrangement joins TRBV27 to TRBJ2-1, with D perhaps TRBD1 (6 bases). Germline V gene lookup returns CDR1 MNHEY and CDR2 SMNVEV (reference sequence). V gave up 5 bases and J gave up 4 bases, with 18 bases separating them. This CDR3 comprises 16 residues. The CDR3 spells CASSEDSKWGYNEQFF. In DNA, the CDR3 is TGTGCCAGCAGTGAGGACAGCAAATGGGGTTACAATGAGCAGTTCTTC.

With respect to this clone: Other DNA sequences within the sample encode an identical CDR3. CDR3 coding DNA: TGTGCCAGCAGTTTTCTGGAGACCCAGTACTTC. Its protein is CASSFLETQYF. The chain employs TRBV28 and TRBJ2-5; no clear D. CDR3 length: 11 amino acids. Trimming stripped 3 bases from V and 5 bases from J, with 4 bases between. CDR1 and CDR2 (germline): MDHEN, SYDVKM. Supplemented by reference TRBV28 and TRBJ2-5, the full variable domain reads DVKVTQSSRYLVKRTGEKVFLECVQDMDHENMFWYRQDPGLGLRLIYFSYDVKMKEKGDIPEGYSVSREKKERFSLILESASTNQTSMYLCASSFLETQYFGPGTRLLVL.

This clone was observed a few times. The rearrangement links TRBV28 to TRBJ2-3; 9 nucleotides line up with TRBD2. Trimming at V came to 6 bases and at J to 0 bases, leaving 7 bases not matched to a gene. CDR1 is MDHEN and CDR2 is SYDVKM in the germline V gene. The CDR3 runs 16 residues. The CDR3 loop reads CASRKSGGSSTDTQYF. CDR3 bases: TGTGCCAGCAGGAAGAGCGGGGGGTCTAGCACAGATACGCAGTATTTT.

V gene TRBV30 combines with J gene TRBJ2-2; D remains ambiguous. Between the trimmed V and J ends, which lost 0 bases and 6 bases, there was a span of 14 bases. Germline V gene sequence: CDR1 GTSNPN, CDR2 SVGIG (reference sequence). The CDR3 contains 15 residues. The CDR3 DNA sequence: TGTGCCTGGAGTGTCCCAATGAAAGGAGCCGGGGAGCTGTTTTTT. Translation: CAWSVPMKGAGELFF.

In nucleotides, the CDR3 is TGTGCCAGCAGCTTCGCGACAGGGGGTAGGGCTGAAGCTTTCTTT. It specifies CASSFATGGRAEAFF. The chain has TRBV7-2 and TRBJ1-1; 9 bases match TRBD1. Germline CDR1 and CDR2: SGHTA and FQGNSA. The CDR3 extends over 15 amino acids. The V gene end was trimmed by 3 bases and the J gene end by 6 bases; junction bases not matched to a gene: 8.

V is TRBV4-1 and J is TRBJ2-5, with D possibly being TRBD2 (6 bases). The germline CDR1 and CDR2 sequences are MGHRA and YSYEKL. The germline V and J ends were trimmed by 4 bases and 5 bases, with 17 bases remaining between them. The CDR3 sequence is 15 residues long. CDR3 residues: CASSPRTSIVETQYF. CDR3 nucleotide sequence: TGCGCCAGCAGCCCAAGAACTAGCATCGTCGAGACCCAGTACTTC.

The CDR3 coding sequence is TGTGCCAGCAGCCAATCCAGAAATCAGCCCCAGCATTTT. Translating gives CASSQSRNQPQHF. The chain carries TRBV14 and TRBJ1-5; D ambiguous. Trimming shortened V by 2 bases and J by 4 bases, and 6 bases separated the two germline ends. This CDR3 is 13 amino acids long. Germline-derived CDR1 and CDR2 are SGHDN and FVKESK.